A single sample is the source of the 10 T cell receptor beta chains below, sequenced in a study of CD8 T cells in Susac syndrome. RNA in amounts of roughly 0.45 to 1 ug was reverse transcribed with random hexamers. TCRdb analysed the immunoSEQ multiplex PCR reads with MiXCR anew, one entry per CDR3 protein. The sample shows under 200,000 distinct CDR3 sequences, 90% to 95% of them seen only once. Sequenced sample: CD4+ T cells from PBMCs. The receptors were gathered from a human donor in good health.

The gene calls are TRBV4-1 and TRBJ2-7, with TRBD1 matching 7 bases. The CDR3 runs 16 residues. CDR1 and CDR2 (germline): MGHRA, YSYEKL. Trimming cost V 4 bases and J 2 bases; bases outside gene matches: 11. CDR3: CASSRFLTGQPYEQYF. The CDR3 DNA sequence: TGCGCCAGCAGCCGCTTCTTGACAGGGCAGCCCTACGAGCAGTACTTC.

This clonotype was detected once. This chain links TRBV7-9 with TRBJ2-6, with D possibly matching TRBD1 (6 bases). Germline assignment: CDR1 SEHNR and CDR2 FQNEAQ (reference sequence). The CDR3 totals 19 residues. V was trimmed by 2 bases and J by 0 bases, leaving 17 bases between them. The CDR3 DNA is TGTGCCAGCAGCTTAATCGGAAGGACAGCTTACTCTGGGGCCAACGTCCTGACTTTC. Its protein product is CASSLIGRTAYSGANVLTF.

The chain uses TRBV28 and TRBJ2-7, with D possibly matching TRBD2 (5 bases). The CDR3 totals 14 residues. The germline CDR1 and CDR2 sequences are MDHEN and SYDVKM. V gave up 5 bases and J gave up 6 bases, with 17 bases separating them. The CDR3: CASSPGVGFTEQYF. The CDR3 nucleotides are TGTGCCAGCAGTCCCGGGGTGGGCTTCACCGAGCAGTACTTC.

The chain carries TRBV28 and TRBJ1-1, with D unclear. This CDR3 region has 12 residues. V shed 5 bases and J shed 12 bases, with 16 bases lying between them. Germline CDR1 MDHEN, CDR2 SYDVKM. DNA of the CDR3: TGTGCCAGCAGTCTCCTATCGGCGGAAACTTTCTTT. Amino acids: CASSLLSAETFF.

This clonotype was counted a single time. This sequence joins TRBV9 and TRBJ1-2, with D maybe TRBD1 (5 bases). The germline gives CDR1 SGDLS, CDR2 YYNGEE. The V and J ends lost 0 bases and 4 bases respectively, with 7 bases between them. The CDR3 length is 13 residues. DNA for the CDR3: TGTGCCAGCAGCGTAGCAGGGCCCTATGGCTACACCTTC. Translating gives CASSVAGPYGYTF.

The gene calls are TRBV2 and TRBJ1-6; TRBD1 is a possible D gene (5 bases). The ends were cut back, 3 bases at V and 8 bases at J, with 11 bases in the middle. From germline, CDR1 is SNHLY and CDR2 FYNNEI. The CDR3 spans 14 residues. The CDR3 region is CASSDQGWDSPLHF. As DNA, the CDR3 is TGTGCCAGCAGTGATCAGGGTTGGGATTCACCCCTCCACTTT. Full variable domain (outside the CDR3, taken from reference TRBV2 and TRBJ1-6): EPEVTQTPSHQVTQMGQEVILRCVPISNHLYFYWYRQILGQKVEFLVSFYNNEISEKSEIFDDQFSVERPDGSNFTLKIRSTKLEDSAMYFCASSDQGWDSPLHFGNGTRLTVT.

This chain joins TRBV7-8 and TRBJ2-1, with 10 bases aligning to TRBD1. With V trimmed by 3 bases and J by 6 bases, 8 bases remained unmatched. This CDR3 comprises 16 residues. Germline CDR1 reads SGHVS; CDR2 reads FQNEAQ. CDR3 sequence reads: CASSFIPGTGVNEQFF. In nucleotides, the CDR3 is TGTGCCAGCAGCTTCATCCCCGGGACAGGGGTCAATGAGCAGTTCTTC.

The V gene is TRBV29-1, the J gene TRBJ2-2, with D possibly matching TRBD1 (5 bases). The germline V gene has CDR1 SQVTM and CDR2 ANQGSEA. This CDR3 comprises 12 residues. V lost 6 bases and J lost 8, with 13 bases in between. CDR3 sequence reads: CSVGVSAGELFF. The CDR3 DNA reads as TGCAGCGTAGGGGTCTCAGCGGGGGAGCTGTTTTTT.

This clonotype has just one count. V and J are TRBV5-1 and TRBJ2-1, with D perhaps being TRBD1 or TRBD2 (5 bases each). The V end was cut by 9 bases, the J end by 5 bases, with 21 bases between. CDR1 and CDR2 from the germline V gene are SGHRS and YFSETQ. This CDR3 contains 15 residues. CDR3 sequence reads: CATIRESGTHNEQFF. The DNA for the CDR3 is TGCGCCACCATCCGGGAATCTGGGACCCACAATGAGCAGTTCTTC.

This chain uses TRBV7-2 with TRBJ2-3; D remains ambiguous. V was trimmed by 8 bases and J by 4 bases, leaving 13 bases between them. The CDR3 runs 13 residues. The germline V gene has CDR1 SGHTA and CDR2 FQGNSA. CDR3 region: CASGAGMADTQYF. CDR3 coding DNA: TGTGCCAGCGGCGCTGGGATGGCAGATACGCAGTATTTT.